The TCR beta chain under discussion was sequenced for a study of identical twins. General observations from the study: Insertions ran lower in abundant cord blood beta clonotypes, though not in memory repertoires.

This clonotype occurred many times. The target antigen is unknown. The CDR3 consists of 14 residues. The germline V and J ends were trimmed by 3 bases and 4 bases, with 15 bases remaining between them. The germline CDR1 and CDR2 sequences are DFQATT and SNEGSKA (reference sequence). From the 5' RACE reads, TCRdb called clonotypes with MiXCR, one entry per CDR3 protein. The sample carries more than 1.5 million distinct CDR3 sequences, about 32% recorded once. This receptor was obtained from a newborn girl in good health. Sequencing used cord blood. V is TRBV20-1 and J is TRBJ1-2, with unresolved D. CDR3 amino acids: CSASSPRFPYGYTF. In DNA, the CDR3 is TGCAGTGCTAGTTCTCCCAGGTTCCCCTATGGCTACACCTTC.